This TCR beta chain is from a study of T cells after yellow fever vaccination. Overall study findings and caveats: Abundant clonotypes from the bulk population could contaminate FACS-sorted repertoires. Reappearing after the booster were most of the clones from primary vaccination (around 96% CD4, 88% CD8).

A single record per CDR3 protein comes from TCRdb applying MiXCR to the 5' RACE reads. The sample lists 300,000 to 450,000 distinct CDR3 sequences, 6.2% seen once, with 14% to 15% in the top ten. Worth noting for this clonotype: Its specificity is not known.

Trimming shortened V by 6 bases and J by 7 bases, and 15 bases separated the two germline ends. The CDR3 runs 14 residues. The sample consisted of PBMCs, taken 5 days after the yellow fever booster vaccination. This sequence was found in a man aged 30 to 39 who received the YFV17D yellow fever vaccine. The rearrangement joins TRBV12-3 or TRBV12-4 to TRBJ2-2, with D maybe TRBD1 (7 bases). Written as DNA, the CDR3 is TGTGCCAGCAGGCGGGGACAGTCGGGCGGGGAGCTGTTTTTT. It yields the protein CASRRGQSGGELFF.